Below are 19 T cell receptor beta chains sequenced from a single sample in a study of response to subunit inactivated influenza vaccine. TCRdb processed the RT-PCR reads anew with MiXCR; each CDR3 protein has one entry. The table has roughly 790,000 distinct CDR3 sequences, around 21% seen once. The source was PBMCs from blood, collected around 5 days after vaccination. The source is a man in his forties or fifties who received an inactivated influenza vaccine.

The CDR3 DNA follows: TGTGCCATCAGAGCGGGTCCCGGGGAGACCCAGTACTTC. Amino acid sequence: CAIRAGPGETQYF. V and J are TRBV10-3 and TRBJ2-5, with D maybe TRBD2 (6 bases). The germline V gene has CDR1 ENHRY and CDR2 SYGVKD. Trimming cost V 6 bases and J 5 bases, with 13 bases left between them. This CDR3 contains 13 residues.

The CDR3 bases are TGTGCCAGCAGTTTAGCGCCTAGTGGGGGAGAGACCCAGTACTTC. It translates to CASSLAPSGGETQYF. V is TRBV12-3 or TRBV12-4 and J is TRBJ2-5; D assignment may be TRBD1 or TRBD2 (5 bases each). Between the trimmed V and J ends, which lost 0 bases and 4 bases, there was a span of 12 bases. This CDR3 has 15 residues.

This clonotype turned up a few times. The J gene is TRBJ2-3, the V gene TRBV24-1, with TRBD2 matching 12 bases. The CDR3 contains 18 residues. Germline V gives CDR1 KGHDR, CDR2 SFDVKD. J lost 5 bases, V lost 4 bases, and 12 bases had no gene match. The CDR3 nucleotides read TGTGCCACCAGTGACTGGACTAGCGGGATACCCCAAGGAGATACGCAGTATTTT. Its protein product is CATSDWTSGIPQGDTQYF.

In its sample, this clonotype was seen a few times. The chain combines TRBV25-1 with TRBJ2-5; a possible D gene is TRBD1 (6 bases). CDR1 is MGHDK and CDR2 is SYGVNS in the germline V gene. The V end lost 1 base, the J end lost 2 bases, and 11 bases lay between the germline ends. The CDR3 is 15 amino acids. The CDR3 loop is CASSEWTELQETQYF. CDR3 nucleotides: TGTGCCAGCAGTGAATGGACAGAGCTTCAAGAGACCCAGTACTTC.

The chain links TRBV7-2 to TRBJ1-2; 10 bases match TRBD1. Germline values: CDR1 SGHTA, CDR2 FQGNSA. V was clipped by 5 bases and J by 5 bases; unmatched bases: 5. The CDR3 covers 14 residues. In DNA form, the CDR3 reads TGTGCCAGCAGCCCGGGACAGGGGTTATATGGCTACACCTTC. Translated, it gives CASSPGQGLYGYTF.

This clonotype was detected a few times. V is TRBV15 and J is TRBJ2-2, with 9 bases identical to TRBD1. V was clipped by 1 base and J by 4 bases; unmatched bases: 7. Looked up from germline, CDR1 is LNHNV and CDR2 is YYDKDF (reference sequence). CDR3 length: 17 residues. This CDR3 reads CATSRGLGQGLTGELFF. The CDR3 bases are TGTGCCACCAGCAGAGGGTTGGGACAGGGTCTCACCGGGGAGCTGTTTTTT.

The chain joins TRBV7-2 to TRBJ1-5, with D perhaps TRBD1 (5 bases). The CDR3 totals 15 residues. V was clipped by 2 bases and J by 9 bases, with 17 bases between them. The germline CDR1 and CDR2 sequences are SGHTA and FQGNSA. The CDR3 DNA reads as TGTGCCAGCAGCTTATCCGCAGGGTCCAAGGGGCCCCAGCATTTT. Its translation is CASSLSAGSKGPQHF. Together with reference TRBV7-2 and TRBJ1-5, the CDR3 gives the full variable domain: GAGVSQSPSNKVTEKGKDVELRCDPISGHTALYWYRQSLGQGLEFLIYFQGNSAPDKSGLPSDRFSAERTGGSVSTLTIQRTQQEDSAVYLCASSLSAGSKGPQHFGDGTRLSIL.

V is TRBV11-2 and J is TRBJ2-1, with 10 bases fitting TRBD2. This CDR3 spans 18 amino acids. Unmatched junction bases numbered 6, after V lost 1 base and J lost 0 bases. The germline V gene has CDR1 SGHAT and CDR2 FQNNGV. As DNA, the CDR3 is TGTGCCAGCAGCTTAGGGACTAGCGGAAGAGCCTCCTACAATGAGCAGTTCTTC. It specifies CASSLGTSGRASYNEQFF.

The V and J genes are TRBV20-1 and TRBJ2-1; no firm D call. CDR1 DFQATT and CDR2 SNEGSKA come from the germline V gene (reference sequence). This CDR3 spans 14 amino acids. Deletions cut 4 bases from V and 4 bases from J, with 14 bases between. The chain's CDR3 is CSATGRLGYNEQFF. The CDR3 nucleotides are TGCAGTGCTACCGGAAGGTTGGGGTACAATGAGCAGTTCTTC.

This clonotype showed up just a few times. The V call is TRBV18, the J call TRBJ1-1, with D uncertain. Trimming left V 2 bases short and J 3 bases short, with 10 bases between. The CDR3 extends over 14 amino acids. Looked up from germline, CDR1 is KGHSH and CDR2 is LQKENI. The CDR3 DNA reads TGTGCCAGCTCACCAAATGGGTTACACACTGAAGCTTTCTTT. Protein product: CASSPNGLHTEAFF.

This rearrangement joins TRBV20-1 to TRBJ2-7, with TRBD1 matching over 8 bases. This CDR3 spans 12 amino acids. V was pared by 6 bases and J by 4 bases, with 5 bases of the junction left unmatched. Germline V gene data show CDR1 as DFQATT and CDR2 as SNEGSKA (reference sequence). CDR3 nucleotide sequence: TGCAGTGCACAGGGGGTGGGATACGAGCAGTACTTC. It translates to CSAQGVGYEQYF.

This clonotype was recorded a few times. The chain joins TRBV7-2 to TRBJ1-5; a weak D match, TRBD1 (6 bases). Germline V CDR1 and CDR2: SGHTA, FQGNSA. With 5 bases removed from V and 12 bases from J, the gap between germline ends came to 14 bases. The CDR3 runs 12 residues. CDR3 loop: CASSPDSGLQHF. The CDR3 bases are TGTGCCAGCAGCCCGGACAGTGGACTCCAGCATTTT.

This clonotype was counted a few times. This chain connects TRBV24-1 to TRBJ2-2, with 8 nucleotides matching TRBD2. This CDR3 has 16 amino acids. Per germline, CDR1 KGHDR and CDR2 SFDVKD. J was trimmed by 4 bases and V by 0 bases; bases with no gene match: 3. The CDR3 protein is CATSDLSGSGTGELFF. The CDR3, as DNA: TGTGCCACCAGTGATTTGAGCGGGAGTGGCACCGGGGAGCTGTTTTTT.

This clonotype was counted only a few times. The rearrangement joins TRBV9 to TRBJ2-7; TRBD1 agrees at 7 bases. The germline gives CDR1 SGDLS, CDR2 YYNGEE. The CDR3 consists of 15 residues. With V trimmed by 3 bases and J by 2 bases, 8 bases remained unmatched. The CDR3 DNA follows: TGTGCCAGCAGCGCGCAACCCGGGACAGCCTACGAGCAGTACTTC. The encoded protein is CASSAQPGTAYEQYF. The variable domain in full, with the rest retrieved from reference TRBV9 and TRBJ2-7, is DSGVTQTPKHLITATGQRVTLRCSPRSGDLSVYWYQQSLDQGLQFLIQYYNGEERAKGNILERFSAQQFPDLHSELNLSSLELGDSALYFCASSAQPGTAYEQYFGPGTRLTVT.

This chain joins TRBV7-2 and TRBJ1-6; perhaps TRBD1 as D (6 bases). The CDR3 runs to 13 residues. Looked up from germline, CDR1 is SGHTA and CDR2 is FQGNSA. Trimming removed 5 bases from V and 11 bases from J, with 13 bases in between. CDR3 bases: TGTGCCAGCAGCGCAGGGGCCCGTCCACCCCTCCACTTT. Protein product: CASSAGARPPLHF. The full variable domain, with the rest looked up from reference TRBV7-2 and TRBJ1-6, is GAGVSQSPSNKVTEKGKDVELRCDPISGHTALYWYRQSLGQGLEFLIYFQGNSAPDKSGLPSDRFSAERTGGSVSTLTIQRTQQEDSAVYLCASSAGARPPLHFGNGTRLTVT.

This clonotype was observed a handful of times. This chain links TRBV20-1 with TRBJ2-7; 13 nucleotides line up with TRBD2. This CDR3 is built from 16 residues. Germline-derived CDR1 and CDR2 are DFQATT and SNEGSKA (reference sequence). Trimming at V came to 6 bases and at J to 1 base, leaving 9 bases not matched to a gene. The DNA of the CDR3 is TGCAGTGCAACCGGGACTAGCGGGACTCCTTCCTACGAGCAGTACTTC. As protein: CSATGTSGTPSYEQYF.

The chain has TRBV20-1 and TRBJ2-5; tentatively, D is TRBD1 (5 bases). The CDR3 length is 13 residues. Germline CDR1 is DFQATT and CDR2 is SNEGSKA (reference sequence). The V and J ends lost 5 bases and 5 bases respectively, with 15 bases between them. The CDR3 reads CSARKDMVETQYF. DNA for the CDR3: TGCAGTGCTCGGAAGGACATGGTGGAGACCCAGTACTTC.

The table lists this clonotype with a few counts. This rearrangement joins TRBV6-2 or TRBV6-3 to TRBJ2-1; 8 nucleotides line up with TRBD2. In germline, CDR1 is MNHEY, CDR2 SVGEGT. The V and J ends lost 2 bases and 4 bases, in that order; junction bases with no gene match: 13. The CDR3 is made up of 18 amino acids. CDR3 sequence: CASSYGPGTRGLYNEQFF. The CDR3 region has the DNA TGTGCCAGCAGTTACGGTCCCGGGACTAGGGGCTTATACAATGAGCAGTTCTTC.

The gene calls are TRBV7-9 and TRBJ2-3, with D uncertain. Germline loops: CDR1 SEHNR, CDR2 FQNEAQ (reference sequence). Trimming removed 5 bases at V and 7 bases at J, with 10 bases between. The CDR3 is 12 amino acids. DNA of the CDR3: TGTGCCAGCAGCCCCTCGTCAAATACGCAGTATTTT. Its protein is CASSPSSNTQYF.